The rows below give T cell receptor beta chains drawn from one sample of a study of shared clonotypes between healthy human individuals. Sequenced by immunoSEQ multiplex PCR; TCRdb stores in-frame clones only, minus some. Seen here are millions of clones, about 95% observed once, and the top ten hold approximately 1.2%. Sequencing input: naive CD8+ T cells sorted from blood. These receptors were collected from a man aged 18 to 29 in good health. The CDR3 runs from the conserved cysteine through the conserved F or W. The D gene is left open where the match is weak. The size of a clone is reported for some rows only, either as once, few or many, or as a class for expanded clones.

clone_size j_call v_call d_call cdr3_aa cdr3_nt
. TRBJ2-7 TRBV9 . CASSPHQTELGEQYF TGTGCCAGCAGCCCCCATCAGACAGAGCTAGGCGAGCAGTACTTC
. TRBJ2-5 TRBV29-1 . CSQLTDQETQYF TGCAGCCAATTGACTGATCAAGAGACCCAGTACTTC
. TRBJ1-1 TRBV5-4 . CASSLAGNSEAFF TGTGCCAGCAGCTTGGCTGGGAACTCTGAAGCTTTCTTT
. TRBJ2-1 TRBV6-1 . CASSEAGAYNEQFF TGTGCCAGCAGTGAAGCGGGAGCCTACAATGAGCAGTTCTTC
. TRBJ1-5 TRBV7-8 . CASSPDSYNQPQHF TGTGCCAGCAGCCCTGACAGCTACAATCAGCCCCAGCATTTT
. TRBJ2-7 TRBV9 . CASSVGVVASSYEQYF TGTGCCAGCAGCGTAGGGGTGGTAGCGAGCTCCTACGAGCAGTACTTC
. TRBJ2-3 TRBV5-8 . CASSLDGDASTDTQYF TGTGCCAGCAGCTTGGACGGCGATGCTAGCACAGATACGCAGTATTTT
once TRBJ2-6 TRBV10-3 . CAISTVGLPNSGANVLTF TGTGCCATCAGCACAGTAGGGTTGCCCAACTCTGGGGCCAACGTCCTGACTTTC
. TRBJ2-7 TRBV19 . CASSMDRDTPEQYF TGTGCCAGTAGCATGGACCGGGATACCCCCGAGCAGTACTTC
. TRBJ2-7 TRBV5-1 . CASSFLPSYEQYF TGCGCCAGCAGCTTTCTGCCCTCCTACGAGCAGTACTTC
. TRBJ1-4 TRBV7-9 . CASSYQGEKLFF TGTGCCAGCAGTTACCAGGGGGAAAAACTGTTTTTT
. TRBJ2-3 TRBV7-9 TRBD2 CASSFLLAGLTDTQYF TGTGCCAGCAGCTTTCTGCTAGCGGGGCTCACAGATACGCAGTATTTT
. TRBJ1-1 TRBV9 . CASSPPGTEAFF TGTGCCAGCAGCCCCCCGGGGACTGAAGCTTTCTTT
. TRBJ1-1 TRBV2 TRBD1 CASREQGESTEAFF TGTGCCAGCAGAGAACAGGGGGAAAGCACTGAAGCTTTCTTT
. TRBJ2-5 TRBV6-1 TRBD2 CASSDAQRGGQETQYF TGTGCCAGCAGTGATGCCCAGCGGGGGGGCCAAGAGACCCAGTACTTC
. TRBJ1-5 TRBV30 . CAWSEGAGNQPQHF TGTGCCTGGAGTGAAGGGGCTGGCAATCAGCCCCAGCATTTT
. TRBJ2-1 TRBV5-1 TRBD2 CASSFGLAGGNEQFF TGCGCCAGCAGCTTCGGACTAGCGGGGGGCAATGAGCAGTTCTTC
. TRBJ2-6 TRBV30 . CAWSGGAGANVLTF TGTGCCTGGAGTGGGGGTGCTGGGGCCAACGTCCTGACTTTC
. TRBJ1-1 TRBV11-2 . CASSLDGPGVAFF TGTGCCAGCAGCTTAGATGGGCCTGGGGTAGCTTTCTTT
. TRBJ2-1 TRBV7-6 . CASSGSDEQFF TGTGCCAGCAGTGGGAGCGATGAGCAGTTCTTC
. TRBJ1-1 TRBV6-5 TRBD1 CASSARTGRNEAFF TGTGCCAGCAGTGCCCGGACAGGGAGGAATGAAGCTTTCTTT
. TRBJ2-7 TRBV7-2 TRBD1 CASSPGQGSGEQYF TGTGCCAGCAGCCCAGGACAGGGGTCGGGCGAGCAGTACTTC
. TRBJ2-7 TRBV7-9 . CASSFLTVPYEQYF TGTGCCAGCAGCTTCTTGACAGTGCCCTACGAGCAGTACTTC
. TRBJ1-4 TRBV13 . CASSRRQATNEKLFF TGTGCCAGCAGCCGACGACAGGCAACTAATGAAAAACTGTTTTTT
. TRBJ2-7 TRBV27 TRBD1 CASNSGPGTELYEQYF TGTGCCAGCAACTCTGGCCCTGGGACAGAACTGTACGAGCAGTACTTC
. TRBJ1-4 TRBV6-5 . CASSRIGSTNEKLFF TGTGCCAGCAGTCGAATAGGGTCCACTAATGAAAAACTGTTTTTT
. TRBJ1-6 TRBV27 . CASSPPGSPLHF TGTGCCAGCAGTCCCCCCGGGTCACCCCTCCACTTT
few TRBJ1-2 TRBV28 . CASRGGLYGYTF TGTGCCAGCAGGGGTGGACTCTATGGCTACACCTTC
. TRBJ2-3 TRBV13 . CASSSRGESTDTQYF TGTGCCAGCAGCTCACGCGGGGAGAGCACAGATACGCAGTATTTT
. TRBJ2-7 TRBV5-1 TRBD1 CASSWTGGSYEQYF TGCGCCAGCAGCTGGACAGGGGGGAGCTACGAGCAGTACTTC
once TRBJ1-4 TRBV4-3 TRBD1 CASSPRQGESEKLFF TGCGCCAGCAGCCCGAGACAGGGGGAGAGTGAAAAACTGTTTTTT
. TRBJ1-4 TRBV6-1 TRBD1 CASSGRMTGVYEKLFF TGTGCCAGCAGTGGACGGATGACAGGGGTGTATGAAAAACTGTTTTTT
. TRBJ2-2 TRBV19 . CASSISSGITGELFF TGTGCCAGTAGTATATCTTCGGGGATCACCGGGGAGCTGTTTTTT
. TRBJ1-3 TRBV4-2 . CASSQIGQVIGDTIYF TGTGCCAGCAGCCAAATCGGTCAGGTAATTGGAGACACCATATATTTT
. TRBJ2-4 TRBV27 . CASSLSEEAKNIQYF TGTGCCAGCAGTTTATCGGAAGAGGCCAAAAACATTCAGTACTTC
. TRBJ2-7 TRBV9 . CASSSTGSSTYEQYF TGTGCCAGCAGCTCAACCGGGAGCTCTACCTACGAGCAGTACTTC
. TRBJ2-1 TRBV9 . CASSVAELSSSYNEQFF TGTGCCAGCAGCGTAGCGGAGCTGTCGAGCTCCTACAATGAGCAGTTCTTC
. TRBJ2-7 TRBV28 TRBD1 CASTVTGGSYEQYF TGTGCCAGCACTGTGACAGGGGGCAGCTACGAGCAGTACTTC
once TRBJ1-1 TRBV7-3 TRBD1 CASSSTGTGGEAFF TGTGCCAGCAGCTCCACCGGGACAGGGGGTGAAGCTTTCTTT
once TRBJ2-7 TRBV10-3 TRBD2 CAISPLAGSEQYF TGTGCCATCAGCCCACTAGCGGGATCCGAGCAGTACTTC
once TRBJ2-5 TRBV7-9 TRBD2 CASSLVGGGLAQETQYF TGTGCCAGCAGCTTAGTTGGGGGAGGACTAGCGCAAGAGACCCAGTACTTC
. TRBJ2-7 TRBV5-6 TRBD1 CASSTGTDYEQYF TGTGCCAGCAGCACCGGGACAGACTACGAGCAGTACTTC
. TRBJ2-3 TRBV29-1 . CSVDGGGADTQYF TGCAGCGTTGACGGGGGCGGAGCAGATACGCAGTATTTT
. TRBJ2-7 TRBV27 TRBD1 CASSSTGTGVREQYF TGTGCCAGCAGTTCCACCGGGACAGGGGTCCGCGAGCAGTACTTC
. TRBJ2-7 TRBV27 . CASSFAGGEQYF TGTGCCAGCAGTTTCGCAGGCGGCGAGCAGTACTTC